This entry lists 15 T cell receptor beta chains sequenced from one sample in a study of blood T cell repertoires in COVID-19. Only in-frame clones appear in the TCRdb table, and some are missing; sequencing was by immunoSEQ multiplex PCR. The table includes fewer than 200,000 clones, 87% detected once. Sequenced: peripheral blood. These receptors were obtained from a woman in her forties or fifties with acute or convalescent COVID-19.

This chain joins TRBV6-5 and TRBJ2-3; 12 bases are shared with TRBD2. The ends lost 7 bases at V and 8 bases at J; junction bases unmatched: 4. Germline CDR1 is MNHEY and CDR2 is SVGAGI. This CDR3 spans 13 amino acids. The CDR3 DNA follows: TGTGCCAGCACCCTAGCGGGGGGGACTACGCAGTATTTT. It is translated as CASTLAGGTTQYF.

The chain has TRBV18 and TRBJ1-1; unclear D gene. CDR3 size: 15 residues. The germline gives CDR1 KGHSH, CDR2 LQKENI. V lost 3 bases to trimming and J lost 3 bases, with 14 bases between them. This CDR3 is CASSPVEAGDTEAFF. The CDR3 DNA reads as TGTGCCAGCTCACCGGTTGAGGCCGGGGACACTGAAGCTTTCTTT.

Written as DNA, the CDR3 is TGCAGCGTTGAGGTTAGCGGGGACCAGCAGTACTTC. Its translation: CSVEVSGDQQYF. The genes are TRBV29-1 and TRBJ2-7; 8 positions match TRBD2. Trimming cost V 3 bases and J 8 bases; bases outside gene matches: 6. CDR1 is SQVTM and CDR2 is ANQGSEA in the germline V gene. The CDR3 extends over 12 amino acids.

The chain carries TRBV7-2 and TRBJ2-1, with 9 bases fitting TRBD1. Germline CDR1 is SGHTA and CDR2 is FQGNSA. The CDR3 length is 16 residues. The junction had 10 bases not matched to a gene; V was cut back by 4 bases and J by 6 bases. CDR3 coding DNA: TGTGCCAGCAGCTCCCAACAGGGGGCGGTGGGCAATGAGCAGTTCTTC. Translation gives CASSSQQGAVGNEQFF.

This sequence joins TRBV27 and TRBJ2-7; 7 nucleotides match TRBD1. V gave up 7 bases and J gave up 2 bases; unmatched junction bases: 8. This CDR3 is built from 14 residues. From germline, CDR1 is MNHEY and CDR2 SMNVEV (reference sequence). CDR3 bases: TGTGCCAGCATAGCTCCCGGGACAGCCTACGAGCAGTACTTC. This encodes CASIAPGTAYEQYF.

This chain uses TRBV10-2 with TRBJ2-1; the D gene is possibly TRBD2 (5 bases). Per germline, CDR1 WSHSY and CDR2 SAAADI. V shed 7 bases and J shed 4 bases, with 8 bases lying between them. The CDR3 sequence is 12 residues long. The CDR3 loop is CASNGLYNEQFF. CDR3 coding DNA: TGCGCCAGCAATGGACTTTACAATGAGCAGTTCTTC.

The V gene is TRBV12-3 or TRBV12-4, the J gene TRBJ1-2; tentatively, D is TRBD1 (5 bases). The CDR3 contains 13 residues. V gave up 5 bases and J gave up 7 bases, with 14 bases separating them. DNA of the CDR3: TGTGCCAGCAGTACCGGCCCAGGGCGTGGCTACACCTTC. Protein: CASSTGPGRGYTF.

The rearrangement joins TRBV20-1 to TRBJ2-3; 7 bases agree with TRBD2. Germline V gene lookup returns CDR1 DFQATT and CDR2 SNEGSKA (reference sequence). The length of the CDR3 is 11 residues. V lost 6 bases and J lost 9; bases outside the gene matches: 6. The CDR3 DNA reads TGCAGTGCCCCTGGGGGGGTGACGCAGTATTTT. Protein product: CSAPGGVTQYF.

The rearrangement joins TRBV5-4 to TRBJ1-1; 8 bases fit TRBD1. Germline V gives CDR1 SGHNT, CDR2 YYREEE (reference sequence). This CDR3 contains 14 residues. The V and J ends lost 4 bases and 2 bases, in that order; junction bases with no gene match: 4. The CDR3 coding sequence is TGTGCCAGCAGCCGGACAGGGCCCAACACTGAAGCTTTCTTT. This sequence encodes CASSRTGPNTEAFF.

V usage is TRBV2 and J usage is TRBJ1-2; D is uncertain. Trimming left V 4 bases short and J 7 bases short, with 7 bases between. The CDR3 runs 11 residues. The V gene's germline CDR1 is SNHLY and CDR2 FYNNEI. The chain's CDR3 is CASSGGFGYTF. The DNA of the CDR3 is TGTGCCAGCAGTGGCGGATTTGGCTACACCTTC. The variable domain in full, with the rest retrieved from reference TRBV2 and TRBJ1-2, is EPEVTQTPSHQVTQMGQEVILRCVPISNHLYFYWYRQILGQKVEFLVSFYNNEISEKSEIFDDQFSVERPDGSNFTLKIRSTKLEDSAMYFCASSGGFGYTFGSGTRLTVV.

The chain uses TRBV15 and TRBJ2-5; the D gene is possibly TRBD1 (6 bases). CDR3 length equals 16 residues. Germline V CDR1 and CDR2: LNHNV, YYDKDF (reference sequence). Trimming left V 1 base short and J 3 bases short, with 15 bases between. Written as DNA, the CDR3 is TGTGCCACCAGCAGAGCTGGGACACTAGGGGAAGAGACCCAGTACTTC. This translates into CATSRAGTLGEETQYF.

This clone was detected only once. V usage is TRBV24-1 and J usage is TRBJ1-5; 10 bases fit TRBD1. The V gene's germline CDR1 is KGHDR and CDR2 SFDVKD. This CDR3 has 19 amino acids. Trimming took 7 bases from V and 2 from J; bases not matched to a gene: 16. This CDR3 is CATSPSPGQGWWGNQPQHF. The CDR3 DNA is TGTGCCACCAGCCCTTCACCGGGACAGGGGTGGTGGGGCAATCAGCCCCAGCATTTT.

The chain carries TRBV5-6 and TRBJ1-5; D may be TRBD1 (6 bases). The CDR3 covers 14 residues. CDR1 and CDR2 from the germline V gene are SGHDT and YYEEEE. V was cut by 4 bases and J by 7 bases, with 15 bases left in between. The CDR3 spells CASSGRQVRQPQHF. The DNA for the CDR3 is TGTGCCAGCAGCGGAAGACAGGTTCGCCAGCCCCAGCATTTT.

The chain links TRBV19 to TRBJ1-1, with 9 bases identical to TRBD1. Germline assignment: CDR1 LNHDA and CDR2 SQIVND (reference sequence). V lost 5 bases and J lost 8; bases outside the gene matches: 6. The CDR3 sequence is 13 residues long. The CDR3 loop is CASSPRTGEEAFF. In DNA form, the CDR3 reads TGTGCCAGTAGTCCAAGGACAGGGGAGGAAGCTTTCTTT.

The chain joins TRBV9 to TRBJ2-1; possible D gene TRBD1, 5 bases. There are 14 residues in the CDR3. Trimming shortened V by 1 base and J by 5 bases, and 10 bases separated the two germline ends. CDR1 is SGDLS and CDR2 is YYNGEE in the germline V gene. The chain's CDR3 is CASSVLRANNEQFF. The CDR3 DNA reads TGTGCCAGCAGCGTACTCAGGGCGAACAATGAGCAGTTCTTC.